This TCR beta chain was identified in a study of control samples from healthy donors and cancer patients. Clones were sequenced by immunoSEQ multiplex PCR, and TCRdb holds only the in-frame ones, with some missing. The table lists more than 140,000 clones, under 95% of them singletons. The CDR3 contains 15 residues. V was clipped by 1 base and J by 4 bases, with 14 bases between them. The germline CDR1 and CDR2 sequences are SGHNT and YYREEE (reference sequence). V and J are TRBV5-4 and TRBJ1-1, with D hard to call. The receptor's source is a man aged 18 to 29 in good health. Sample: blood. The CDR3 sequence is CASSLYLGPSTEAFF. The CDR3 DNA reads TGTGCCAGCAGCTTGTATCTTGGCCCGAGCACTGAAGCTTTCTTT.